Listed below are T cell receptor beta chains from one sample, sequenced in a study of blood T cell repertoires in COVID-19. Assay used: immunoSEQ multiplex PCR; TCRdb lists only in-frame clones, some missing. This sample carries roughly 190,000 clones, approximately 85% of them seen once, and the ten largest clones take around 8%. Sequencing was performed on peripheral blood. These receptors all come from a woman in her fifties or sixties with acute or convalescent COVID-19. Both conserved end residues are part of each CDR3. A D gene is named only where the DNA matches it firmly. Clone size is not always given. Where it is, it says once, few, many or a class for expanded clones.

V	size	J	D	DNA	CDR3
TRBV19	NA	TRBJ1-1	TRBD1	TGTGCCAGTAGTAGGGGGGACAGGGCGACTGAAGCTTTCTTT	CASSRGDRATEAFF
TRBV6-1	NA	TRBJ2-1	TRBD2	TGTGCCAGCAGTGAACGGAGACTAGCGCGGAATGAGCAGTTCTTC	CASSERRLARNEQFF
TRBV2	NA	TRBJ2-1	TRBD2	TGTGCCAGCCGCCGGGAGGCAGTCGATTACAATGAGCAGTTCTTC	CASRREAVDYNEQFF
TRBV5-4	NA	TRBJ1-3	NA	TGTGCCAGCAGCACTATCGGGACTTCCAACTCTGGAAACACCATATATTTT	CASSTIGTSNSGNTIYF
TRBV3-1/TRBV3-2	NA	TRBJ2-2	NA	TGTGCCAGCAGCCAAATCTCCCAGTTGACCGGGGAGCTGTTTTTT	CASSQISQLTGELFF
TRBV9	NA	TRBJ2-2	TRBD2	TGTGCCAGCAGTCGGGGACTACTTGGCACCGGGGAGCTGTTTTTT	CASSRGLLGTGELFF
TRBV5-5	NA	TRBJ1-1	TRBD1	TGTGCCAGCAGCGGACAGGGCCTGAACACTGAAGCTTTCTTT	CASSGQGLNTEAFF
TRBV7-9	NA	TRBJ2-2	NA	TGTGCCAGCAGCTTACGCGTCAGGTCAGGTATAGCCGGGGAGCTGTTTTTT	CASSLRVRSGIAGELFF
TRBV19	NA	TRBJ2-3	NA	TGTGCCAGTAGTGTGTTCGCGGGACGGCTGAGCACAGATACGCAGTATTTT	CASSVFAGRLSTDTQYF
TRBV19	NA	TRBJ1-4	TRBD1	TGTGCCAGTAGAACAGGGACAGGGGGAGAAAAACTGTTTTTT	CASRTGTGGEKLFF
TRBV7-3	NA	TRBJ2-5	TRBD2	TGTGCCAGCAGCTCATCGGGACTAGCTGGAGAGACCCAGTACTTC	CASSSSGLAGETQYF
TRBV7-9	once	TRBJ1-5	NA	TGTGCCAGCAGCTTAGATGAGGGCAATCAGCCCCAGCATTTT	CASSLDEGNQPQHF
TRBV20-1	NA	TRBJ2-3	NA	TGCAGTGCTAGTTCGGGACAGGGTGTATTAGCGGGGTTCACAGATACGCAGTATTTT	CSASSGQGVLAGFTDTQYF
TRBV18	once	TRBJ1-2	TRBD1	TGTGCCAGCTCAGACGGACAGGGGAATAACTATGGCTACACCTTC	CASSDGQGNNYGYTF
TRBV11-3	once	TRBJ1-2	TRBD1	TGTGCCAGCAGCCATCGGGACAGGGGCTATGGCTACACCTTC	CASSHRDRGYGYTF
TRBV7-9	NA	TRBJ1-1	NA	TGTGCCAGCAGCTTTAGGTCGCGGGGTAGCCGTGTCACTGAAGCTTTCTTT	CASSFRSRGSRVTEAFF
TRBV27	NA	TRBJ2-1	TRBD1	TGTGCCAGCAGTTACCCCTCAGGGGGCTTCTCCTACAATGAGCAGTTCTTC	CASSYPSGGFSYNEQFF
TRBV5-1	NA	TRBJ2-2	TRBD1	TGCGCCAGCAGCTGGGGACAGGGGCCGAACACCGGGGAGCTGTTTTTT	CASSWGQGPNTGELFF
TRBV12-3/TRBV12-4	NA	TRBJ1-2	TRBD1	TGTGCCAGCAGTCCACAGGGGCCCTATGGCTACACCTTC	CASSPQGPYGYTF
TRBV10-3	once	TRBJ1-1	TRBD1	TGTGCCGCGAGGACAGGGGCGGAGAAAGCTTTCTTT	CAARTGAEKAFF
TRBV15	NA	TRBJ1-3	NA	TGTGCCACCAGCAGCGGCCAGGCGGGAAACACCATATATTTT	CATSSGQAGNTIYF
TRBV6-5	NA	TRBJ1-2	NA	TGTGCAGGAGGAGGGAGCTATGGCTACACCTTC	CAGGGSYGYTF
TRBV5-1	NA	TRBJ1-4	TRBD1	TGCGCCAGCGGACCCGGACAGGGGGCAGGGGAAAAACTGTTTTTT	CASGPGQGAGEKLFF
TRBV7-9	NA	TRBJ1-2	TRBD1	TGTGCCAGCAGCCCACCCCGGACAGGGAATGGCTACACCTTC	CASSPPRTGNGYTF
TRBV9	NA	TRBJ2-2	NA	TGTGCCAGCAGCGTGGGGACTGCTGGATACACCGGGGAGCTGTTTTTT	CASSVGTAGYTGELFF
TRBV30	NA	TRBJ1-2	NA	TGTGCCTGGAGGGGGCTCCGCCGGTATGGCTACACCTTC	CAWRGLRRYGYTF
TRBV5-4	NA	TRBJ2-1	TRBD2	TGTGCCAGCAGCTTGGGCCGACTAGCGCTTTACAATGAGCAGTTCTTC	CASSLGRLALYNEQFF
TRBV10-3	few	TRBJ2-7	TRBD1	TGTGCCATCAGTGGGGGACAGGGAGAAAACTACGAGCAGTACTTC	CAISGGQGENYEQYF
TRBV28	once	TRBJ1-4	NA	TGTGCCACCAGCATGGAGACGCGGAATGAAAAACTGTTTTTT	CATSMETRNEKLFF
TRBV10-3	NA	TRBJ2-7	TRBD1	TGTGCCATCAGTGTAACAGGGGCCAATTCCTACGAGCAGTACTTC	CAISVTGANSYEQYF
TRBV7-9	NA	TRBJ1-1	NA	TGTGCCAGCAGCTTAGCCCATACAAACACTGAAGCTTTCTTT	CASSLAHTNTEAFF
TRBV2	NA	TRBJ1-5	TRBD1	TGTGCCAGCAGGCGGACAGGAGTGGCGCAGCCCCAGCATTTT	CASRRTGVAQPQHF
TRBV6-8	NA	TRBJ1-5	NA	TGTGCCAGCAGTCTATGGCCCCAGCATTTT	CASSLWPQHF
TRBV27	NA	TRBJ2-5	TRBD2	TGTGCCAGCAGTCTACTGGGACTAGCGGGGACTAAAGAGACCCAGTACTTC	CASSLLGLAGTKETQYF
TRBV30	NA	TRBJ2-2	NA	TGTGCCTGGACGGAGTACACCGGGGAGCTGTTTTTT	CAWTEYTGELFF
TRBV24-1	few	TRBJ2-3	NA	TGTGCCACCAGTGATTTCGGTGGGGGGTCTGCGGGCGGCACAGATACGCAGTATTTT	CATSDFGGGSAGGTDTQYF
TRBV28	few	TRBJ1-5	TRBD1	TGTGCCAGCAGTTTACGTTGGACAGGGGATAGTCAGCCCCAGCATTTT	CASSLRWTGDSQPQHF
TRBV5-4	NA	TRBJ2-7	NA	TGTGCCAGCAGCTTACAGGGTCGGGAGCAGTACTTC	CASSLQGREQYF
TRBV19	once	TRBJ2-5	NA	TGTGCCAGTAGTAGGACAGACTACCAAGAGACCCAGTACTTC	CASSRTDYQETQYF
TRBV5-4	NA	TRBJ1-2	NA	TGTGCCAGCAGCTTGGACAGGTCGGAGTATGGCTACACCTTC	CASSLDRSEYGYTF
TRBV24-1	NA	TRBJ2-3	NA	TGTGCCACCAGTGAGCGACTGGCTAGCACAGATACGCAGTATTTT	CATSERLASTDTQYF
TRBV5-1	NA	TRBJ2-1	NA	TGCGCCAGCAGCTTGTTGGGGGGTCGTTCCTACAATGAGCAGTTCTTC	CASSLLGGRSYNEQFF
TRBV7-9	NA	TRBJ2-7	NA	TGTGCCAGCAGCCGAGACAGGTCCGAGCAGTACTTC	CASSRDRSEQYF
TRBV28	few	TRBJ2-7	TRBD1	TGTGCCAGCAGACAACTTAGACAGGGCCTCTACGAGCAGTACTTC	CASRQLRQGLYEQYF
TRBV3-1/TRBV3-2	once	TRBJ1-3	NA	TGTGCCAGCAGCCAAGGTCCGGGAGAGTCGGGGAACACCATATATTTT	CASSQGPGESGNTIYF
TRBV27	NA	TRBJ2-3	NA	TGTGCCAGCCGGCGAGGTGAACCCGGAGATACGCAGTATTTT	CASRRGEPGDTQYF
TRBV3-1/TRBV3-2	NA	TRBJ2-6	NA	TGTGCCAGCAGCCCCAGGGTGGTATTCTCTGGGGCCAACGTCCTGACTTTC	CASSPRVVFSGANVLTF
TRBV28	NA	TRBJ2-7	NA	TGTGCCAGCAGTTTCGGGGGTGAGAGCTCCTACGAGCAGTACTTC	CASSFGGESSYEQYF
TRBV2	NA	TRBJ2-7	NA	TGTGCCAGCAAGTCTAGTGGCGAGCAGTACTTC	CASKSSGEQYF